Detailed here is one T cell receptor (beta chain). What it recognizes is unknown. The sample is drawn from a study of post-analysis software for immune sequencing data. Background on the study: Several disease courses (relapsing-remitting, secondary progressive and progressive-relapsing) of multiple sclerosis were included.

CDR3 length: 15 amino acids. The germline V and J ends were trimmed by 1 base and 0 bases, with 8 bases remaining between them. Built from TCR beta cDNA, the libraries had unique molecular identifiers in them. TCRdb recomputed calls from the PCR reads with MiXCR, one row per CDR3 protein. The sample contains about 540,000 distinct CDR3 sequences, around a third of which appear only once. Whole-study results and caveats: Patients carried 5 or 6 TRBV segments more frequently than controls did, and TRBV5-6, TRBV5-1 and TRBV20-1 were among them. Batch-matched samples strongly co-clustered by F measure. A significant reduction in normalized Chao1 diversity was observed in multiple sclerosis patients versus controls.

This receptor was taken from a girl aged 2-17 years with multiple sclerosis. The J gene is TRBJ2-3, the V gene TRBV12-3 or TRBV12-4; D remains unclear. The source material was blood. Here the CDR3 reads CASSLVPASTDTQYF. Written as DNA, the CDR3 is TGTGCCAGCAGTTTAGTCCCCGCTAGCACAGATACGCAGTATTTT.